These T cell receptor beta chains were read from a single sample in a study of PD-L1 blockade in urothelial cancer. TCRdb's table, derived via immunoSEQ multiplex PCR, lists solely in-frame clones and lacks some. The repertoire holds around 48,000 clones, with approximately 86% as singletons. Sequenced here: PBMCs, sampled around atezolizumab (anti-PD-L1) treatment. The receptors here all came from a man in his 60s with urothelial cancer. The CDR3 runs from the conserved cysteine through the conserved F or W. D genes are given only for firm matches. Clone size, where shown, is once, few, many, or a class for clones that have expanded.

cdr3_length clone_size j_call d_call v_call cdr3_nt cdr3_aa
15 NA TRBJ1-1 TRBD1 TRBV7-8 TGTGCCAGCAGGGCAAGGACAGGGTGGAACACTGAAGCTTTCTTT CASRARTGWNTEAFF
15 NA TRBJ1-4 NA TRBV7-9 TGTGCCAGCAGCCCTACAGGGTTGGCTAATGAAAAACTGTTTTTT CASSPTGLANEKLFF
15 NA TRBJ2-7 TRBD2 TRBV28 TGTGCCAGCAGCCAGACTAGCGGGGGGTCCTACGAGCAGTACTTC CASSQTSGGSYEQYF
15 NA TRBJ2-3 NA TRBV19 TGTGCCAGTAGTATAGATGGGGGACTCACAGATACGCAGTATTTT CASSIDGGLTDTQYF
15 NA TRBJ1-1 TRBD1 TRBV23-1 TGCGCCAGCAGTCAATCGAACAGGGGGCACACTGAAGCTTTCTTT CASSQSNRGHTEAFF
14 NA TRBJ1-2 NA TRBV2 TGTGCCAGCAGCTTGACAGTTATCGACTATGGCTACACCTTC CASSLTVIDYGYTF
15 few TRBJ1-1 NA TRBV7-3 TGTGCCAGCAGCTTATACGCAGGGCTGAACACTGAAGCTTTCTTT CASSLYAGLNTEAFF
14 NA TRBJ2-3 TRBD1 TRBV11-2 TGTGCCAGCAGCCAAGACAGGGGCACAGATACGCAGTATTTT CASSQDRGTDTQYF
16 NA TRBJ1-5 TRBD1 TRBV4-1 TGCGCCAGCAGTCAGGGACAGTCCCTGGGGAGGCAGCCCCAGCATTTT CASSQGQSLGRQPQHF
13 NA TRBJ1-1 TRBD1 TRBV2 TGTGCCAGCAGCGGGGACAGGATGACTGAAGCTTTCTTT CASSGDRMTEAFF
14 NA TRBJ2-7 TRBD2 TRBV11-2 TGTGCCAGCAACCCCAGCGGGGATACCTACGAGCAGTACTTC CASNPSGDTYEQYF
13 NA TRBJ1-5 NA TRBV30 TGTGCCTGGAGTGTAGAGGGCGGGCAGCCCCAGCATTTT CAWSVEGGQPQHF
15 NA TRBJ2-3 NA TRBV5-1 TGCGCCAGCAGCTTGGGCGGGTTAAGCACAGATACGCAGTATTTT CASSLGGLSTDTQYF
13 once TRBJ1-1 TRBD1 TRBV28 TGTGCCAGCAGTTCGGACAGGGTTACTGAAGCTTTCTTT CASSSDRVTEAFF
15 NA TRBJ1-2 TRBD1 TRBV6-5 TGTGCCAGCAGTTACACTGTGGGACAGGGGCATGGCTACACCTTC CASSYTVGQGHGYTF
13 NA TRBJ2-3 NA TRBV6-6 TGTGCCAGCAGTCTCAGGGGCACAGATACGCAGTATTTT CASSLRGTDTQYF
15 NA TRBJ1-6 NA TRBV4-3 TGCGCCAGCAGCCGCCATCGAGAGGGTCGGTCACCCCTCCACTTT CASSRHREGRSPLHF
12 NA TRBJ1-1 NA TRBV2 TGTGCCAGCGAGACAGAGAACACTGAAGCTTTCTTT CASETENTEAFF
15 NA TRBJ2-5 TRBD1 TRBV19 TGTGCCAGTAGTATAGTTGGCAGGGGGAAAGAGACCCAGTACTTC CASSIVGRGKETQYF
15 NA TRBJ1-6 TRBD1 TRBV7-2 TGTGCCAGCAGCGTAGGACAGGGATTTGGCTCACCCCTCCACTTT CASSVGQGFGSPLHF
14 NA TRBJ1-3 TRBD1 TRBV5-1 TGCGCCAGCAGAAAACAGGGGGCGACGGACACCATATATTTT CASRKQGATDTIYF
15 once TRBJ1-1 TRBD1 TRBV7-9 TGTGCCAGCAGCCCGAGGACAGGGAAGAACACTGAAGCTTTCTTT CASSPRTGKNTEAFF
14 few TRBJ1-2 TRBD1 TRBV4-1 TGCGCCAGCAGCCAAAACAGGGGGGTCTATGGCTACACCTTC CASSQNRGVYGYTF
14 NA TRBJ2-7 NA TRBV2 TGTGCCAGCAGACAGACAGATAGCTCCTACGAGCAGTACTTC CASRQTDSSYEQYF
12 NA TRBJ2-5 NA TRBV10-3 TGTGCCACCGGGTCCGTTGGGGAGACCCAGTACTTC CATGSVGETQYF
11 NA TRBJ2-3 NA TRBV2 TGTGCCACAGGGTTCACAGATACGCAGTATTTT CATGFTDTQYF
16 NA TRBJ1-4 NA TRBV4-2 TGTGCCAGCAGCCAAGATTTTCCGGGAGCTAATGAAAAACTGTTTTTT CASSQDFPGANEKLFF
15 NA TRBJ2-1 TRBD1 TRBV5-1 TGCGCCAGCAGCTTCGGACAGGGATCCTACAATGAGCAGTTCTTC CASSFGQGSYNEQFF
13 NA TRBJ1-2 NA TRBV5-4 TGTGCCAGCAGCTTTCGGTCGGACTATGGCTACACCTTC CASSFRSDYGYTF
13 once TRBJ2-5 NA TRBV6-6 TGTGCCAGCAGTTACAACAGGGTGGAGACCCAGTACTTC CASSYNRVETQYF
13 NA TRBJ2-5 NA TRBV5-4 TGTGCCAGCAGCTTGACAGGTCGAGAGACCCAGTACTTC CASSLTGRETQYF
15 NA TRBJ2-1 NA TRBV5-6 TGTGCCAGCAGCTTGGTACAGATTTCCTACAATGAGCAGTTCTTC CASSLVQISYNEQFF
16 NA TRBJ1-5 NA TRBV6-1 TGTGCCAGCAGTGATGTCCCACAGGGAAACAATCAGCCCCAGCATTTT CASSDVPQGNNQPQHF
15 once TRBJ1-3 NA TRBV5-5 TGTGCCAGCAGCTTCAGGTTGGACTCTGGAAACACCATATATTTT CASSFRLDSGNTIYF
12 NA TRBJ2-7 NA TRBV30 TGTGCCTCAGGCCTTGCCGCCTACGAGCAGTACTTC CASGLAAYEQYF
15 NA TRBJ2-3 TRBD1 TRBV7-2 TGTGCCAGCAGCTTATACAGGGGGCGAACAGATACGCAGTATTTT CASSLYRGRTDTQYF
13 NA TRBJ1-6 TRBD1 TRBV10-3 TGTGCCATCAGGGACAGGGTGCGTTCACCCCTCCACTTT CAIRDRVRSPLHF
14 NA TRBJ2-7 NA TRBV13 TGTGCCAGCAGCTTGGACAGGGAGGGGTACGAGCAGTACTTC CASSLDREGYEQYF
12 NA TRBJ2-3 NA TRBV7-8 TGTGCCAGCAGCCCCTCGGTGGATACGCAGTATTTT CASSPSVDTQYF
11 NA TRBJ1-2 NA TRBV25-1 TGTGCCAGCAGGGTGGGGGCTGGCTACACCTTC CASRVGAGYTF
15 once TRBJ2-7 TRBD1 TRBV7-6 TGTGCCAGCAGCTTAGCGGACAGGGAAGGGTACGAGCAGTACTTC CASSLADREGYEQYF